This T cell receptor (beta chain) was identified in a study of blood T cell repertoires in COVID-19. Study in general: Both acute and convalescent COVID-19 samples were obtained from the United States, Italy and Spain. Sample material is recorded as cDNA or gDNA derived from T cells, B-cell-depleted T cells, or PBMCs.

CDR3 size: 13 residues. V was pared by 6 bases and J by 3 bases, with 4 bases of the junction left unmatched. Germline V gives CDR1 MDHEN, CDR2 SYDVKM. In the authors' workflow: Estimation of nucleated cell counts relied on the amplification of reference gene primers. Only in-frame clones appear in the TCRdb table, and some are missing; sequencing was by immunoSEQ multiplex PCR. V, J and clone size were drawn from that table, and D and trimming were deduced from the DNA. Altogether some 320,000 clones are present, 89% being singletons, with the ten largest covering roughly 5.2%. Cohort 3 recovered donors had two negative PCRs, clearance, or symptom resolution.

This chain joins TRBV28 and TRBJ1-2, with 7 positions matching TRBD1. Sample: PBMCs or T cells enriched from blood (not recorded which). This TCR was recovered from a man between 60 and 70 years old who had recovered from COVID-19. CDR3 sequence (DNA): TGTGCCAGCAGAACCGGGACAGACTATGGCTACACCTTC. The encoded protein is CASRTGTDYGYTF.